The next 10 T cell receptor beta chains were all read from a single sample in a study of T cells in women clearing cervical HPV infection. Clones were read by immunoSEQ multiplex PCR, and TCRdb kept only the in-frame ones, dropping some. Across about 24,000 clones, the top ten clones capture roughly 5.3% of the sample. The specimen was blood buffy coat. Receptors originate from a woman aged 18 to 75 with a cervical HPV16 infection that either progressed to CIN3+ or cleared (not recorded which).

As to this clone: The sequenced fragment ends 3 residues before the CDR3 boundary, so the rest is inferred from the germline J gene. The rearrangement uses TRBV30 and TRBJ2-1; D gene uncertain. CDR3 length: 14 amino acids. Trimming removed 2 bases at V and 5 bases at J, with 13 bases between. The germline CDR1 and CDR2 sequences are GTSNPN and SVGIG (reference sequence). CDR3 sequence reads: CAWSFELGHNEQFF. The CDR3 bases that were read are TGTGCCTGGAGTTTCGAGCTAGGCCACAATGAG.

Of note for this clone: The CDR3 end lies 3 residues beyond the end of the read and is filled in from the germline J gene. The chain employs TRBV2 and TRBJ2-7; D may correspond to TRBD1 or TRBD2 (7 bases each). This CDR3 spans 14 amino acids. CDR1 is SNHLY, CDR2 FYNNEI, per germline. With 1 base removed from V and 3 bases from J, the gap between germline ends came to 10 bases. CDR3 residues: CASSEERDSYEQYF. CDR3 DNA (partial): TGTGCCAGCAGTGAAGAGCGGGACAGCTACGAG.

On this clone itself: The sequenced fragment ends 3 residues before the CDR3 boundary, so the rest is inferred from the germline J gene. The gene calls are TRBV5-4 and TRBJ2-5; 7 bases are a match to TRBD1. The trim removed 0 bases at V and 5 bases at J, leaving 7 bases unmatched. There are 15 residues in the CDR3. The germline gives CDR1 SGHNT, CDR2 YYREEE (reference sequence). CDR3 DNA, as far as it was read: TGTGCCAGCAGCTTGGGGTTCAGGGGGATGGAGACC. Translation: CASSLGFRGMET. The whole CDR3 reads CASSLGFRGMETQYF.

The part of the CDR3 DNA that was read is TGTGCCACAACAGGGTTGGATGAAAAA. As protein: CATTGLDEK. The whole CDR3 protein reads CATTGLDEKLFF. The rearrangement uses TRBV7-9 and TRBJ1-4; D perhaps matches TRBD1 (6 bases). The read terminates 3 residues ahead of where the CDR3 ends, so the germline J gene completes it. Trimming pared 10 bases from V and 6 bases from J, leaving 12 bases between. Germline loops: CDR1 SEHNR, CDR2 FQNEAQ (reference sequence). This CDR3 has 12 amino acids.

Notes on this clone: The CDR3 goes on 3 residues after the read ends, and that part is filled in from the germline J gene. V is TRBV5-5 and J is TRBJ1-2, with 7 bases that match TRBD1. CDR1 is SGHKS and CDR2 is YYEKEE in the germline V gene (reference sequence). The CDR3 runs to 14 residues. V gave up 5 bases and J gave up 5 bases; unmatched junction bases: 9. The sequenced CDR3 bases are TGTGCCAGCAGACCAAGTCCGGGACAGTATGGC. Its protein is CASRPSPGQYG. The full CDR3 protein reads CASRPSPGQYGYTF.

This clone ranks as medium-sized in terms of frequency. Read coverage stops 3 residues before the CDR3 terminus; the germline J gene supplies the remainder. The chain uses TRBV7-9 and TRBJ2-4, with 7 bases lining up with TRBD2. CDR3 length: 14 residues. Trimming cost V 5 bases and J 8 bases; bases outside gene matches: 9. The germline V gene encodes CDR1 SEHNR and CDR2 FQNEAQ (reference sequence). CDR3: CASSQRLASDIQYF. The DNA read from the CDR3 is TGTGCCAGCAGCCAGAGACTAGCTTCTGACATT. The full variable domain, in which reference TRBV7-9 and TRBJ2-4 provide the parts outside the CDR3, is DTGVSQNPRHKITKRGQNVTFRCDPISEHNRLYWYRQTLGQGPEFLTYFQNEAQLEKSRLLSDRFSAERPKGSFSTLEIQRTEQGDSAMYLCASSQRLASDIQYFGAGTRLSVL.

Notes on this clone: The DNA ends 3 residues before the CDR3 does, and the rest of the CDR3 is filled in from the germline J gene. J is TRBJ1-4 and V is TRBV12-3 or TRBV12-4, with D tentatively TRBD1 (6 bases). CDR3 length: 15 amino acids. Trimming cost V 3 bases and J 6 bases, with 14 bases left between them. CDR3 in amino acids: CASSFQGLLDEKLFF. The part of the CDR3 DNA that was read is TGTGCCAGCAGTTTCCAGGGGCTCTTAGATGAAAAA.

Of note for this clone: A junction end diverges from the germline sequence, so it may reflect a read error. The read comes to an end 3 residues before the CDR3 does, leaving the germline J gene to fill in the end. V gene TRBV7-7 combines with J gene TRBJ1-2; possible D gene TRBD1, 5 bases. Germline V gene lookup returns CDR1 SSHAT and CDR2 FNYEAQ (reference sequence). CDR3 length: 13 amino acids. The sequenced CDR3 bases are TGTGCTAGCAGTTTTATAGGGGCAGATACC. Translated, it gives CASSFIGADT. The whole CDR3 reads CASSFIGADTYTF.

Points on this clone: The read gets to within 3 residues of the CDR3 end, and the germline J gene fills in the rest. The V gene is TRBV5-6, the J gene TRBJ2-5; 8 bases are a match to TRBD1. The V segment lost 4 bases and the J segment 2 bases; nucleotides outside the gene matches: 7. The CDR3 sequence is 15 residues long. Germline V gene sequence: CDR1 SGHDT, CDR2 YYEEEE. The CDR3 region is CASSILTGVQETQYF. The part of the CDR3 DNA that was read is TGTGCCAGCAGCATCTTGACAGGGGTTCAAGAGACC.

About this clone: The read ends 3 residues shy of where the CDR3 ends; the end is completed using the germline J gene. V is TRBV5-1 and J is TRBJ2-3, with 7 nucleotides matching TRBD2. V dropped 0 bases and J dropped 0; count of bases not matched to a gene: 16. This CDR3 contains 20 residues. Germline V gives CDR1 SGHRS, CDR2 YFSETQ. The CDR3: CASSLGSGAGDLLSTDTQYF. CDR3 DNA (partial): TGCGCCAGCAGCTTGGGGTCAGGTGCGGGGGACCTACTTAGCACAGATACG.